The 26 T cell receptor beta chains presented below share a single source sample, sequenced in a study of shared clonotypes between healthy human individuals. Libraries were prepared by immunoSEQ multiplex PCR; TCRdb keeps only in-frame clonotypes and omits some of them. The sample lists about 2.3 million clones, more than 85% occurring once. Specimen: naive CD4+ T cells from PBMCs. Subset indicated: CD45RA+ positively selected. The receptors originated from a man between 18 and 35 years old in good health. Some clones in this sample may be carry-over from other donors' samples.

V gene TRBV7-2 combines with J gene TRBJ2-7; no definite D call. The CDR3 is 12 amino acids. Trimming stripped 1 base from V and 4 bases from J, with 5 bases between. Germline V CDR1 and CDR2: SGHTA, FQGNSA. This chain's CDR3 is CASSLDQYEQYF. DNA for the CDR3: TGTGCCAGCAGCTTAGATCAGTACGAGCAGTACTTC.

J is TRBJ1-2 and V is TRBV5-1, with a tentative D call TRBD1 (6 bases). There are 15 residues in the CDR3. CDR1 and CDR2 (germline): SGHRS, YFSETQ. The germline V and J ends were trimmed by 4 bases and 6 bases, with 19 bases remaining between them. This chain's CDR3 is CASSPRTANRDGYTF. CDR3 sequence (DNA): TGCGCCAGCAGCCCTCGGACAGCCAACCGGGATGGCTACACCTTC.

The CDR3 bases are TGTGCTAGTGGTCTTCAGGGGACGGGTGAAGCTTTCTTT. It codes for CASGLQGTGEAFF. This chain links TRBV12-5 with TRBJ1-1, with D possibly TRBD1 on 6 matching bases. V lost 5 bases to trimming and J lost 7 bases, with 14 bases between them. The CDR3 length is 13 residues. Germline lookup yields CDR1 LGHNT and CDR2 FRNRAP.

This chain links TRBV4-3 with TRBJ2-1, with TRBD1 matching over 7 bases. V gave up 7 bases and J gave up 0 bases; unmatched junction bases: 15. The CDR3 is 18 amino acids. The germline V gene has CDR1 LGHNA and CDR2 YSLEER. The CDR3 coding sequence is TGCGCCAGCAACCCGGGACAGCGGACTCAGAGCTCCTACAATGAGCAGTTCTTC. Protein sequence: CASNPGQRTQSSYNEQFF.

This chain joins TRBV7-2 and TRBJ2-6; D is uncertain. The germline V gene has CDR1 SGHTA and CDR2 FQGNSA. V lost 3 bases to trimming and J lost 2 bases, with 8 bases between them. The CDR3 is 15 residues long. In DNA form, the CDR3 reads TGTGCCAGCAGCTTTCAGCTCGCTGGGGCCAACGTCCTGACTTTC. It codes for CASSFQLAGANVLTF. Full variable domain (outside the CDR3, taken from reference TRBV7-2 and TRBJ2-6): GAGVSQSPSNKVTEKGKDVELRCDPISGHTALYWYRQSLGQGLEFLIYFQGNSAPDKSGLPSDRFSAERTGGSVSTLTIQRTQQEDSAVYLCASSFQLAGANVLTFGAGSRLTVL.

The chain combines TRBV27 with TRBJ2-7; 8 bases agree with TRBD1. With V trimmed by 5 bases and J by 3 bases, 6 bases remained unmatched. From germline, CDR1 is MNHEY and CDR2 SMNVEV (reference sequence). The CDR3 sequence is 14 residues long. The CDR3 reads CASSPRQGHYEQYF. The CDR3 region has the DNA TGTGCCAGCAGTCCACGACAGGGGCACTACGAGCAGTACTTC.

CDR3 amino acids: CASSTSESGYLQPQHF. The CDR3 region has the DNA TGTGCCAGCAGTACCTCCGAGTCGGGGTATCTTCAGCCCCAGCATTTT. This chain connects TRBV28 to TRBJ1-5; D gene uncertain. Germline loops: CDR1 MDHEN, CDR2 SYDVKM. Trimming took off 5 bases at V and 6 bases at J, with 20 bases between the two ends. This CDR3 region has 16 residues.

In nucleotides, the CDR3 is TGTGCCAGCAGCTGGGGGGGACAGAACTATGGCTACACCTTC. It encodes CASSWGGQNYGYTF. This chain joins TRBV11-2 and TRBJ1-2; 7 nucleotides match TRBD1. CDR1 SGHAT and CDR2 FQNNGV come from the germline V gene. After removal of 4 bases from V and 2 bases from J, the junction contained 4 bases not matched to a gene. The CDR3 is made up of 14 amino acids. The complete variable domain, with remaining parts taken from reference TRBV11-2 and TRBJ1-2, reads EAGVAQSPRYKIIEKRQSVAFWCNPISGHATLYWYQQILGQGPKLLIQFQNNGVVDDSQLPKDRFSAERLKGVDSTLKIQPAKLEDSAVYLCASSWGGQNYGYTFGSGTRLTVV.

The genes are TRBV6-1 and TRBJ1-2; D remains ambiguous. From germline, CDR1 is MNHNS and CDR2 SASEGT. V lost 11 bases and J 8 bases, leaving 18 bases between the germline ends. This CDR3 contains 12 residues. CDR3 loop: CASLRRVEGYTF. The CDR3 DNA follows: TGTGCCTCGCTCAGGCGGGTAGAAGGCTACACCTTC.

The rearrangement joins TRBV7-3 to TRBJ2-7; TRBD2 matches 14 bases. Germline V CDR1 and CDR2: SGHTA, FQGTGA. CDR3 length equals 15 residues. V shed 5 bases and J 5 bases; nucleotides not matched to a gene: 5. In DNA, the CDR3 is TGTGCCAGCAGCGCCGGGACTAGCGGGAGCGACGAGCAGTACTTC. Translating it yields CASSAGTSGSDEQYF.

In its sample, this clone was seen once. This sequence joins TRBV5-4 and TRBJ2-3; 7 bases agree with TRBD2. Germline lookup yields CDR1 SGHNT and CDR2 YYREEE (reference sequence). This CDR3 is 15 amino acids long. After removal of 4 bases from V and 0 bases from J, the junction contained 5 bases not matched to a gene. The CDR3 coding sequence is TGTGCCAGCAGCAACGGGAGGCTGAGCACAGATACGCAGTATTTT. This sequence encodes CASSNGRLSTDTQYF.

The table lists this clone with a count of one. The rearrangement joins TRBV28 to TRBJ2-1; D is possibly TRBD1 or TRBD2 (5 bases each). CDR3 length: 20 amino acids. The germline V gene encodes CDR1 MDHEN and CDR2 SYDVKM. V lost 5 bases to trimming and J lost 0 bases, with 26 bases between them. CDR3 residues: CASSGGRKEPGPSSYNEQFF. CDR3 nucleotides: TGTGCCAGCAGTGGGGGACGGAAAGAACCGGGACCAAGCTCCTACAATGAGCAGTTCTTC.

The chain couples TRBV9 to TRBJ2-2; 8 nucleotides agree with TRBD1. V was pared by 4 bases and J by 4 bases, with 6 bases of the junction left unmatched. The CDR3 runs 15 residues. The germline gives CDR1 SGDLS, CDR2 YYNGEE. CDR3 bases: TGTGCCAGCAGCCTACGGACAGGGCCCACCGGGGAGCTGTTTTTT. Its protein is CASSLRTGPTGELFF.

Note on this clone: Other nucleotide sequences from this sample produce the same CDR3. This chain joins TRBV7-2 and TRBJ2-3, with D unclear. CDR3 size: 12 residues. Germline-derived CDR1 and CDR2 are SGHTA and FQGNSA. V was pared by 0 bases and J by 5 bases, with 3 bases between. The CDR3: CASSLARDTQYF. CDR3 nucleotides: TGTGCCAGCAGCTTAGCCCGAGATACGCAGTATTTT.

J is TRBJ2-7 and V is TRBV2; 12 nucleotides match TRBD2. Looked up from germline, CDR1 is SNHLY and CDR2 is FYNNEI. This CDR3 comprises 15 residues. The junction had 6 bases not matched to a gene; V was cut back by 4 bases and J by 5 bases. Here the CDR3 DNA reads TGTGCCAGCAGTGCTAGCGGGAGGGCCGCCCACGAGCAGTACTTC. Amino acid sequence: CASSASGRAAHEQYF.

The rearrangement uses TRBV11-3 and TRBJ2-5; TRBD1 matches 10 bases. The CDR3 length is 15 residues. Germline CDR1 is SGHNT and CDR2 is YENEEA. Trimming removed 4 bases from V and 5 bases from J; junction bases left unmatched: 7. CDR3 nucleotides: TGTGCCAGCAGCTCTCTACCGGGACAGGGGGAGACCCAGTACTTC. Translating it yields CASSSLPGQGETQYF.

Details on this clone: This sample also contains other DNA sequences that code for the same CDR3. The CDR3 nucleotides are TGTGCCAGCAGCTTGCGCCTAGCAGGCACAGATACGCAGTATTTT. This translates into CASSLRLAGTDTQYF. The chain employs TRBV5-4 and TRBJ2-3, with a weak D call TRBD2 (5 bases). V shed 1 base and J shed 1 base, with 10 bases lying between them. The CDR3 loop spans 15 amino acids. Germline V CDR1 and CDR2: SGHNT, YYREEE (reference sequence).

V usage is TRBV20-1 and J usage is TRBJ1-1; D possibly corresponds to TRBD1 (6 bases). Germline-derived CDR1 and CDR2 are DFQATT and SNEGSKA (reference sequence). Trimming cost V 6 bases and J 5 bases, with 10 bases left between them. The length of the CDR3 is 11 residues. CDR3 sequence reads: CSAPTGTEAFF. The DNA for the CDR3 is TGCAGTGCCCCCACAGGGACTGAAGCTTTCTTT.

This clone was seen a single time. The CDR3: CSAFTLETQYF. CDR3 in DNA: TGCAGTGCTTTCACTCTGGAGACCCAGTACTTC. The J gene is TRBJ2-5, the V gene TRBV20-1, with D uncertain. Looked up from germline, CDR1 is DFQATT and CDR2 is SNEGSKA (reference sequence). CDR3 length: 11 residues. The V gene lost 5 bases and the J gene lost 5 bases, with 9 bases spanning the gap.

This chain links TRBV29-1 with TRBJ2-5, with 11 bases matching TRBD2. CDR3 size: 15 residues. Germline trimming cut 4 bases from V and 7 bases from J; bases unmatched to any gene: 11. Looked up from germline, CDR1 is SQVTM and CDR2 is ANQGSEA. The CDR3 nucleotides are TGCAGCGTTGCGACTGGGACTAGCGGTATCGGGACCCAGTACTTC. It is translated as CSVATGTSGIGTQYF. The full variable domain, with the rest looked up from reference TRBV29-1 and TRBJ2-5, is SAVISQKPSRDICQRGTSLTIQCQVDSQVTMMFWYRQQPGQSLTLIATANQGSEATYESGFVIDKFPISRPNLTFSTLTVSNMSPEDSSIYLCSVATGTSGIGTQYFGPGTRLLVL.

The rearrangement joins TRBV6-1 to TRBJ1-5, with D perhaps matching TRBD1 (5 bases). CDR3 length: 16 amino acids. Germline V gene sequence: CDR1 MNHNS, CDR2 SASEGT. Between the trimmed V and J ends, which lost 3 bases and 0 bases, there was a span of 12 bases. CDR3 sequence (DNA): TGTGCCAGCAGTGAGTCGAGGGGTAATAGCAATCAGCCCCAGCATTTT. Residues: CASSESRGNSNQPQHF.

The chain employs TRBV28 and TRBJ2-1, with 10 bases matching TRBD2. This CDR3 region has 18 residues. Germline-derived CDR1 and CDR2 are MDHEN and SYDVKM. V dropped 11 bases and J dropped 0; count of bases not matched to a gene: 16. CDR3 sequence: CAARGASGRGGSYNEQFF. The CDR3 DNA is TGTGCCGCCCGGGGGGCTAGCGGGAGAGGGGGCTCCTACAATGAGCAGTTCTTC.

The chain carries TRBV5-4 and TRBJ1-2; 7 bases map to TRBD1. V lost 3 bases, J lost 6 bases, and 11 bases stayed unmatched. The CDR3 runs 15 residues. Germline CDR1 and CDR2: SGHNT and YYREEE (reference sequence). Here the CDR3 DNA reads TGTGCCAGCAGCTCAGATAGACAGGGTAAGGATGGCTACACCTTC. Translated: CASSSDRQGKDGYTF.

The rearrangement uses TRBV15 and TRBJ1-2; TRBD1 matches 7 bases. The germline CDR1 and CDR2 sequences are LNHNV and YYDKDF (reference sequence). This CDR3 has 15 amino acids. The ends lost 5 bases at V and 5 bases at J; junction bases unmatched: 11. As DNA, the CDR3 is TGTGCCACCAGCCCAATCATCGGGACAGTTTATGGCTACACCTTC. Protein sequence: CATSPIIGTVYGYTF.

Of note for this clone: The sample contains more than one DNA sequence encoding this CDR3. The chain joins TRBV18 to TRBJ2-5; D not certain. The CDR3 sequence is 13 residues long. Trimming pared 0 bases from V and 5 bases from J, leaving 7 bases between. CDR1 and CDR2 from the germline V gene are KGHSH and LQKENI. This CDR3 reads CASSPPSSETQYF. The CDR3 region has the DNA TGTGCCAGCTCACCACCGTCGTCTGAGACCCAGTACTTC. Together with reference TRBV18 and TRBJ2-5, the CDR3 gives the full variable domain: NAGVMQNPRHLVRRRGQEARLRCSPMKGHSHVYWYRQLPEEGLKFMVYLQKENIIDESGMPKERFSAEFPKEGPSILRIQQVVRGDSAAYFCASSPPSSETQYFGPGTRLLVL.

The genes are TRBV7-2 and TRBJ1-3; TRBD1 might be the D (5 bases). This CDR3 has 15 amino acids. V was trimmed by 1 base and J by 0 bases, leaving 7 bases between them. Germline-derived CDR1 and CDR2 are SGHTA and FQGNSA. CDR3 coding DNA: TGTGCCAGCAGCTTAGACAGGATCTCTGGAAACACCATATATTTT. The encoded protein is CASSLDRISGNTIYF.